The clone carrying this TCR beta chain was seen once. Antigen specificity is unknown. This record belongs to a study of tumor-infiltrating lymphocytes in primary liver carcinoma. Study results and limitations: Tumor-blood pairs (like tumor-adjacent pairs) overlapped less than tumor region pairs did. Tumor top-250-clone fraction significantly exceeded that of blood (p = 0.039). Only about 7-25% of top clones occurred in every one of the five tumor regions.

The input was about 490 ng total RNA; TCR beta cDNA was made from it with a constant-region primer. Three rounds of nested multiplex PCR with slightly modified ARM-PCR produced TCR beta libraries. TRBV1-TRBV30 forward primers and a C-beta reverse primer were used in the first two PCR rounds, which each ran for approximately 10 cycles. TCRdb used MiXCR to reprocess the multiplex PCR reads, holding one entry per CDR3 protein. The repertoire consists of 90,000 to 110,000 distinct CDR3 sequences, with around 80% occurring once and the leading ten covering approximately 20%. Co-extraction of both nucleic acids (RNA and DNA) used about 20-34 mg of unsorted bulk tissue. Five separate regions of each tumor underwent sampling. Looked up from germline, CDR1 is MNHNS and CDR2 is SASEGT. The length of the CDR3 is 14 residues. V lost 10 bases and J lost 2, with 15 bases in between.

The chain recombines TRBV6-1 with TRBJ2-1; maybe TRBD1 (5 bases). This TCR came from a man aged 40-50 years with primary liver carcinoma and hepatitis B virus infection. Sample: liver tumor tissue from sampling region 3. Subset defined: tumor region T3, left-lateral pole. CDR3 sequence: CATPVGPAYNEQFF. CDR3 nucleotides: TGTGCCACCCCGGTGGGGCCGGCCTACAATGAGCAGTTCTTC.